This TCR beta chain was identified during a study of CD8 T cells in ankylosing spondylitis. Study results and caveats: What appeared characteristic of ankylosing spondylitis blood was a TCR beta motif of fewer than ten highly homologous variants.

Libraries of TCR beta came from quantitative 5'-RACE with molecular barcodes. TCRdb passed the 5' RACE reads through MiXCR, listing each CDR3 protein once. The data hold 500,000 to 550,000 distinct CDR3 sequences, with over 9.5% observed a single time. This clonotype was counted a few times. Its antigen is still unknown. This TCR was sampled from a male donor with ankylosing spondylitis. Sequencing was carried out using blood, either unsorted or a sorted T cell fraction (not recorded which).

The CDR3 region is CASRPTGVQPQHF. Here the CDR3 DNA reads TGTGCCAGCAGACCGACAGGGGTTCAGCCCCAGCATTTT. This rearrangement joins TRBV12-3 or TRBV12-4 to TRBJ1-5, with 8 bases fitting TRBD1. V shed 6 bases and J 6 bases; nucleotides not matched to a gene: 4. This CDR3 region has 13 residues.